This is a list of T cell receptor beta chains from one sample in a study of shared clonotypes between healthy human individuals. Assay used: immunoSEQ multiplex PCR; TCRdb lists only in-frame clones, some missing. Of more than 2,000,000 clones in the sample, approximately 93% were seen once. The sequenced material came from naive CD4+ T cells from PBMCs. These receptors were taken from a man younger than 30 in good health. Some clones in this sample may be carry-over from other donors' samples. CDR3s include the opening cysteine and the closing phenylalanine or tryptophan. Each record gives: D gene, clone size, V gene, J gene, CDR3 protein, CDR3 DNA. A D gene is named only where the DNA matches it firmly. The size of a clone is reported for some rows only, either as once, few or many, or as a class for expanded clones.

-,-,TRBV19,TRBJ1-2,CASSHDSDLDYGYTF,TGTGCCAGTAGTCACGACTCCGACTTGGACTATGGCTACACCTTC
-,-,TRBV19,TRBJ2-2,CASSFSGATGELFF,TGTGCCAGTTCGTTTAGCGGAGCGACCGGGGAGCTGTTTTTT
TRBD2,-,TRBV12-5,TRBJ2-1,CASGLGLAGGLDEQFF,TGTGCTAGTGGTTTGGGTCTAGCGGGAGGATTGGATGAGCAGTTCTTC
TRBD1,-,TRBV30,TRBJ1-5,CAWSLDRSSNSNQPQHF,TGTGCCTGGAGTCTGGACAGGAGCAGTAATAGCAATCAGCCCCAGCATTTT
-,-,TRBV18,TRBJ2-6,CASSPTRDTVSGANVLTF,TGTGCCAGCTCCCCAACCCGTGACACCGTCTCTGGGGCCAACGTCCTGACTTTC
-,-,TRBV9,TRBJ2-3,CASSVGVDGGTDTQYF,TGTGCCAGCAGCGTAGGGGTAGACGGGGGCACAGATACGCAGTATTTT
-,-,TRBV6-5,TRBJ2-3,CASSLRPGEGEYF,TGTGCCAGCAGCTTACGCCCGGGCGAGGGGGAGTATTTT
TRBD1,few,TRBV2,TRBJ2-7,CASRDRGYEQYF,TGTGCCAGCAGGGACAGGGGTTACGAGCAGTACTTC
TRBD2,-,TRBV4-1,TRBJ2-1,CASSQAPSGSTNEQFF,TGCGCCAGCAGCCAAGCGCCTAGCGGGAGTACGAATGAGCAGTTCTTC
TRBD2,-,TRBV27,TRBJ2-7,CATRLPGLGSYEQYF,TGTGCCACCAGGCTGCCGGGACTAGGCTCCTACGAGCAGTACTTC
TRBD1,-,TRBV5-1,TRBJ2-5,CASSHTGDHQETQYF,TGCGCCAGCAGCCACACAGGGGACCACCAAGAGACCCAGTACTTC
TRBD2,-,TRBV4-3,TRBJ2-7,CASSQVLAGSYEQYF,TGCGCCAGCAGCCAAGTTCTAGCGGGCTCCTACGAGCAGTACTTC
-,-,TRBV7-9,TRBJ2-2,CASSLLTGGELFF,TGTGCCAGCAGCTTACTCACGGGCGGGGAGCTGTTTTTT
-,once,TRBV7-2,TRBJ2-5,CASSLRLRQETQYF,TGTGCCAGCAGCTTGAGACTGCGCCAAGAGACCCAGTACTTC
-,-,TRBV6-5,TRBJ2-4,CASGSTGLAKNIQYF,TGTGCCAGCGGAAGTACAGGCTTGGCCAAAAACATTCAGTACTTC
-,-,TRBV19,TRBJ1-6,CASSISRAYNSPLHF,TGTGCCAGTAGTATTTCCCGGGCCTATAATTCACCCCTCCACTTT
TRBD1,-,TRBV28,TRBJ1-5,CASSDRGLGNQPQHF,TGTGCCAGCAGTGACAGGGGGCTGGGCAATCAGCCCCAGCATTTT
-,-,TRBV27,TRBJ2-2,CASSFFRTKNTGELFF,TGTGCCAGCAGTTTTTTCCGGACAAAGAACACCGGGGAGCTGTTTTTT
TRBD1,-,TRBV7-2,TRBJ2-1,CASSPSGTGIQQFF,TGTGCCAGCAGCCCCTCAGGGACAGGGATTCAGCAGTTCTTC
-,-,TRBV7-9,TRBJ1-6,CASSLGARGSRSPLHF,TGTGCCAGCAGCTTAGGGGCCCGGGGAAGTCGATCACCCCTCCACTTT
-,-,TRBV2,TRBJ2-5,CASALDRSVGTQYF,TGTGCCAGCGCGCTTGACAGGTCGGTTGGGACCCAGTACTTC
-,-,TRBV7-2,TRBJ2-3,CASSSGTDTQYF,TGTGCCAGCAGCAGCGGCACAGATACGCAGTATTTT
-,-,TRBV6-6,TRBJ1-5,CASSPALGGTQPQHF,TGTGCCAGCAGTCCCGCATTGGGGGGGACTCAGCCCCAGCATTTT
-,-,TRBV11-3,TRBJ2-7,CASSLGAGKNYEQYF,TGTGCCAGCAGCTTAGGGGCAGGGAAAAACTACGAGCAGTACTTC
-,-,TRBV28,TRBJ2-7,CASSSGAFAKQYF,TGTGCCAGCAGTAGTGGGGCCTTCGCCAAGCAGTACTTC
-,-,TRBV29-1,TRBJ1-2,CSVEENYGYTF,TGCAGCGTTGAAGAAAACTATGGCTACACCTTC
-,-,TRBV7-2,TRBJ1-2,CASSPGLQGYYHGYTF,TGTGCCAGCAGCCCAGGTCTGCAGGGGTATTACCATGGCTACACCTTC
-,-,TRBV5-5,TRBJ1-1,CASSLTGSADTEAFF,TGTGCCAGCAGCTTGACAGGGTCCGCGGACACTGAAGCTTTCTTT
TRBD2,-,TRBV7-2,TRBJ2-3,CASSLFRREGQAQYF,TGTGCCAGCAGCTTATTTCGGCGGGAGGGCCAGGCGCAGTATTTT
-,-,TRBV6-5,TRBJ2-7,CASRAIPLGHYEQYF,TGTGCCAGCAGGGCCATTCCTTTAGGGCACTACGAGCAGTACTTC